The clone carrying this T cell receptor (beta chain) was seen only a few times. This CDR3 spans 15 amino acids. Germline V gene lookup returns CDR1 MNHEY and CDR2 SVGAGI. The V end lost 0 bases, the J end lost 5 bases, and 10 bases lay between the germline ends. This entry belongs to a study of blood T cell repertoires in COVID-19. In the study overall: The United States, Italy and Spain provided the acute and convalescent COVID-19 samples. PBMCs, B-cell-depleted T cells, or T cells were the source of the cDNA or gDNA that made up the material.

Authors' methods: Amplification of reference gene primers was used by the study to estimate nucleated cell counts. Clones were sequenced by immunoSEQ multiplex PCR, and TCRdb holds only the in-frame ones, with some missing. V and J calls and clone size are given by that table; D and trimming were obtained from the DNA. This sample has more than 250,000 clones; 65% to 90% occur once, and the top ten carry about 5.1%. The J gene is TRBJ2-2, the V gene TRBV6-5; D may be TRBD1 (5 bases). The receptor comes from a man aged 45-65 years with active or convalescent COVID-19. The sample consisted of peripheral blood. CDR3 in amino acids: CASSYSSGWTGELFF. The DNA of the CDR3 is TGTGCCAGCAGTTACTCGTCAGGGTGGACCGGGGAGCTGTTTTTT.